The clone carrying this TCR beta chain was seen a handful of times. Its antigen is not known. This entry belongs to a study of CD8 T cells in ankylosing spondylitis. Study findings and constraints: What appeared characteristic of ankylosing spondylitis blood was a TCR beta motif of 7 or 8 highly homologous variants.

The CDR3 covers 17 residues. Germline V gene data show CDR1 as SGHTA and CDR2 as FQGTGA. Trimming removed 7 bases from V and 6 bases from J; junction bases left unmatched: 20. Using quantitative 5'-RACE with molecular barcodes, the authors made TCR beta libraries. Via MiXCR, TCRdb re-called the 5' RACE reads, giving one row per CDR3 protein. The sample lists roughly 370,000 distinct CDR3 sequences; about a fifth were seen once. Input material: blood, either unsorted or a sorted T cell fraction (not recorded which). The clonotype comes from a male donor with ankylosing spondylitis. The chain employs TRBV7-3 and TRBJ2-7; 8 nucleotides match TRBD2. This CDR3 reads CASTFYPLRGGLVEQYF. The CDR3, as DNA: TGTGCCAGCACCTTTTACCCCCTTCGGGGGGGGCTAGTCGAGCAGTACTTC.